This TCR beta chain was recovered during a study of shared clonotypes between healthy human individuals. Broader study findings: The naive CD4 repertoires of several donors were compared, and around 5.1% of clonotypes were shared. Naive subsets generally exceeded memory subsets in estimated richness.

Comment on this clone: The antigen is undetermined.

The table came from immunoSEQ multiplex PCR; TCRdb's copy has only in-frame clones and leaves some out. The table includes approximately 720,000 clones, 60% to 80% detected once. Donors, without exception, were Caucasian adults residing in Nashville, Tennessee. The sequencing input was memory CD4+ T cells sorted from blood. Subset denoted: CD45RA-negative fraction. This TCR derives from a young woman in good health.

CDR3 nucleotides: TGTGCCTGGAGTGTATTTTTTGGGGGAAACGAGCAGTACTTC. It encodes CAWSVFFGGNEQYF. The chain employs TRBV30 and TRBJ2-5; D tentatively fits TRBD1 or TRBD2 (5 bases each). The J call is doubtful: the DNA matches TRBJ2-7 better. The CDR3 spans 14 residues. Germline CDR1 is GTSNPN and CDR2 is SVGIG (reference sequence).